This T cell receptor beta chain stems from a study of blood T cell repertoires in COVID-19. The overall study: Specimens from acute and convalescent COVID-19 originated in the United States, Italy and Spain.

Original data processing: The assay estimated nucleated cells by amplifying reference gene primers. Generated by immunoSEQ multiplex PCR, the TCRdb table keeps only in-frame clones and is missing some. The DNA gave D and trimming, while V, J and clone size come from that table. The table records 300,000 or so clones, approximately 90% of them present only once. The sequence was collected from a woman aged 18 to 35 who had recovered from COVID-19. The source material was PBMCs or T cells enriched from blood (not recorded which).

The CDR3 is CATSRGGAGANVLTF. DNA for the CDR3: TGTGCCACCAGCAGAGGGGGCGCTGGGGCCAACGTCCTGACTTTC. The V gene is TRBV15, the J gene TRBJ2-6; a weak D match, TRBD1 (5 bases). V was shortened by 1 base and J by 2 bases, with 6 bases between the two germline ends. The CDR3 runs to 15 residues. Germline CDR1 and CDR2: LNHNV and YYDKDF (reference sequence). The full variable domain, rest sourced from reference TRBV15 and TRBJ2-6, is DAMVIQNPRYQVTQFGKPVTLSCSQTLNHNVMYWYQQKSSQAPKLLFHYYDKDFNNEADTPDNFQSRRPNTSFCFLDIRSPGLGDTAMYLCATSRGGAGANVLTFGAGSRLTVL.